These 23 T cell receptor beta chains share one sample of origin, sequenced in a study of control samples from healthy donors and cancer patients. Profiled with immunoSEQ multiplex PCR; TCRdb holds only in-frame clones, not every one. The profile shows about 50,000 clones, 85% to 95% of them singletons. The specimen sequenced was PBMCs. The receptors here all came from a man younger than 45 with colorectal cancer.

The DNA of the CDR3 is TGTGCCTGGAGTGTATCCCAGAACACTGAAGCTTTCTTT. It translates to CAWSVSQNTEAFF. The chain is built from TRBV30 and TRBJ1-1; D call uncertain. Per the germline V gene, CDR1 is GTSNPN and CDR2 is SVGIG (reference sequence). Trimming stripped 0 bases from V and 1 base from J, with 6 bases between. The CDR3 consists of 13 residues.

The CDR3 DNA follows: TGTGCCAGCAGTGAAACCGGGGCAAGAGGGGCTGAAGCTTTCTTT. Translating gives CASSETGARGAEAFF. V gene TRBV6-1 combines with J gene TRBJ1-1, with TRBD1 as a possible D gene (5 bases). Trimming stripped 2 bases from V and 6 bases from J, with 16 bases between. The V gene's germline CDR1 is MNHNS and CDR2 SASEGT. This CDR3 has 15 amino acids.

For the CDR3, the DNA is TGCGCCAGCAGCGAACAACAGGGGGCCCAAAACATTCAGTACTTC. It codes for CASSEQQGAQNIQYF. The V call is TRBV5-1, the J call TRBJ2-4, with 9 bases identical to TRBD1. The CDR3 length is 15 residues. Per germline, CDR1 SGHRS and CDR2 YFSETQ. Losses at the gene ends were 4 bases for V and 5 bases for J; bases not matched to a gene: 7.

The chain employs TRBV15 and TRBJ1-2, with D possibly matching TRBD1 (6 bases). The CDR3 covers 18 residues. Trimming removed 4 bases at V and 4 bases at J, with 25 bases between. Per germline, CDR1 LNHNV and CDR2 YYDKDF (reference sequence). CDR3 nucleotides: TGTGCCACCAGCAACCCTGGGGAGGGGGGCAAGGTTGGCTATGGCTACACCTTC. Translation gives CATSNPGEGGKVGYGYTF.

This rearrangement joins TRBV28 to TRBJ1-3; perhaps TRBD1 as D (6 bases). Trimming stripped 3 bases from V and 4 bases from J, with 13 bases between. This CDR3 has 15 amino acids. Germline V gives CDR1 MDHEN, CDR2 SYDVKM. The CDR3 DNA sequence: TGTGCCAGCAGTTTTTCAGTAGGGGGAGGAAACACCATATATTTT. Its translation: CASSFSVGGGNTIYF.

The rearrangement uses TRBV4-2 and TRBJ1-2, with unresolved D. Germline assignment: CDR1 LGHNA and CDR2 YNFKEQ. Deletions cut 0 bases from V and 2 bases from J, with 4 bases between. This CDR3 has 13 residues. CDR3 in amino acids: CASSQDNNYGYTF. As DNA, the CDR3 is TGTGCCAGCAGCCAAGATAACAACTATGGCTACACCTTC.

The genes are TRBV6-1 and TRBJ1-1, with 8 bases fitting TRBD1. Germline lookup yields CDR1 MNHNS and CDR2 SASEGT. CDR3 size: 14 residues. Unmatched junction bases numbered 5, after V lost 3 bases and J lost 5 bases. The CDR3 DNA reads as TGTGCCAGCAGTGACAGGGGGCGAAGAACTGAAGCTTTCTTT. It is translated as CASSDRGRRTEAFF.

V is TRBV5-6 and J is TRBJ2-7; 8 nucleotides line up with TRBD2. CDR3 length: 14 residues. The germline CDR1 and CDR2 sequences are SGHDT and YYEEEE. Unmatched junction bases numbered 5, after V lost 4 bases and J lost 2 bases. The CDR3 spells CASSPGGVTYEQYV. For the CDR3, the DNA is TGTGCCAGCAGCCCGGGGGGGGTTACCTACGAGCAGTACGTC.

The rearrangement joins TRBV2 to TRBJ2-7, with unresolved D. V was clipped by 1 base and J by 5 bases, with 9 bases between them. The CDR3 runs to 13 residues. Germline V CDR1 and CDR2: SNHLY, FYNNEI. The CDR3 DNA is TGTGCCAGCAGTGAAGTCAGAACCCACGAGCAGTACTTC. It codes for CASSEVRTHEQYF.

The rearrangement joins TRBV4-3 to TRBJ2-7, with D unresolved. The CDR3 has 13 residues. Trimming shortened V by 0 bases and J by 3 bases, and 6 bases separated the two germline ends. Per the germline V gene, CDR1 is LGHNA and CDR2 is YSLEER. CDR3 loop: CASSQDIYYEQYF. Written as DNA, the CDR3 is TGCGCCAGCAGCCAAGACATCTACTACGAGCAGTACTTC.

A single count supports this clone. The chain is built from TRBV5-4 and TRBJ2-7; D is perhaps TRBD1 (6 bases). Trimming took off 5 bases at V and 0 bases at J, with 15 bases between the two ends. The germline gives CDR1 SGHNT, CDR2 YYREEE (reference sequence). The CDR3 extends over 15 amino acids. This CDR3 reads CASSRTGSSSYEQYF. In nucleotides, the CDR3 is TGTGCCAGCAGTCGTACAGGGTCCAGCTCCTACGAGCAGTACTTC.

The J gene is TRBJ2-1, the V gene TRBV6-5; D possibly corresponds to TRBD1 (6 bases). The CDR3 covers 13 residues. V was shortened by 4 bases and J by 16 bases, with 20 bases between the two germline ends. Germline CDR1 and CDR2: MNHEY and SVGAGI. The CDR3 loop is CASSLGQPGIFFF. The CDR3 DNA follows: TGTGCCAGCAGTTTAGGACAGCCCGGGATTTTCTTCTTC.

In DNA, the CDR3 is TGTGCCATCAGTTTACTAGCGGGGGTTCACAATGAGCAGTTCTTC. Its translation: CAISLLAGVHNEQFF. The V gene is TRBV10-3, the J gene TRBJ2-1; TRBD2 matches 11 bases. The CDR3 is 15 residues long. J lost 5 bases, V lost 5 bases, and 5 bases had no gene match. Germline V gives CDR1 ENHRY, CDR2 SYGVKD.

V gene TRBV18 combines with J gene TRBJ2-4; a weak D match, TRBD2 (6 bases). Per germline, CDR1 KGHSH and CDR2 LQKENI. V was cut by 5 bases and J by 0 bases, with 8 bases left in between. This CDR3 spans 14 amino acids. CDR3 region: CASSLGLAKNIQYF. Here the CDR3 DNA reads TGTGCCAGCTCATTGGGACTAGCCAAAAACATTCAGTACTTC.

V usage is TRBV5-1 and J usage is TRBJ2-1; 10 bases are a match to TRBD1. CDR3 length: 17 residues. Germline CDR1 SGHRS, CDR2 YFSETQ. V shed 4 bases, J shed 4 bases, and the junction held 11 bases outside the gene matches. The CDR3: CASSTDWTGGKYNEQFF. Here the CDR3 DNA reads TGCGCCAGCAGCACAGACTGGACAGGGGGAAAATACAATGAGCAGTTCTTC.

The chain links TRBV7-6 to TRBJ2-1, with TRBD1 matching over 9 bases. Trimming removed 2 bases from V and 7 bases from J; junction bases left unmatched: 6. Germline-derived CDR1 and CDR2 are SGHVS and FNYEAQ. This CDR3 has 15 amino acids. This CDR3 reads CASSLPGTGRNEQFF. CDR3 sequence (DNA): TGTGCCAGCAGCTTACCCGGGACAGGGAGGAATGAGCAGTTCTTC.

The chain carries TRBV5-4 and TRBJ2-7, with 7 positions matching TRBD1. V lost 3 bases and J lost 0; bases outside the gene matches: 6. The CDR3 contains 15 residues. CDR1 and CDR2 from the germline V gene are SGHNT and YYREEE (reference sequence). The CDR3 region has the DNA TGTGCCAGCAGCTCGACAGGGCAGAGCTCCTACGAGCAGTACTTC. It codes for CASSSTGQSSYEQYF.

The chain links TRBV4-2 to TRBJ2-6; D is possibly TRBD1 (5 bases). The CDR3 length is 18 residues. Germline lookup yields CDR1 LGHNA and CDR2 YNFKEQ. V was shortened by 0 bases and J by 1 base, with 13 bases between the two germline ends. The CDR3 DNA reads TGTGCCAGCAGCCAAGATGGTCAGGGTAGGTCTGGGGCCAACGTCCTGACTTTC. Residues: CASSQDGQGRSGANVLTF.

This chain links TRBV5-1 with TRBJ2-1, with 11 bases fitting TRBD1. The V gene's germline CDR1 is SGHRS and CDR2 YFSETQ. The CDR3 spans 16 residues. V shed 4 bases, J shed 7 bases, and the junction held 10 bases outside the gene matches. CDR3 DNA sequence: TGCGCCAGCAGCCGGCCGGGACAGGGGGTGGGAAATGAGCAGTTCTTC. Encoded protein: CASSRPGQGVGNEQFF.

This CDR3 is CASSIAAGVYTGELFF. In DNA, the CDR3 is TGTGCCAGTAGTATAGCGGCAGGGGTCTACACCGGGGAGCTGTTTTTT. The rearrangement uses TRBV19 and TRBJ2-2; a weak D match, TRBD1 (6 bases). Per germline, CDR1 LNHDA and CDR2 SQIVND (reference sequence). The CDR3 length is 16 residues. Trimming took off 1 base at V and 3 bases at J, with 12 bases between the two ends.

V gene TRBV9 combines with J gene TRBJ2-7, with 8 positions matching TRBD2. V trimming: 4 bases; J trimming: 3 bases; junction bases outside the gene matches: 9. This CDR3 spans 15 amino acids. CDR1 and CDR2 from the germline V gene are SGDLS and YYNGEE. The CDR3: CASSPREGTIYEQYF. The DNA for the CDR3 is TGTGCCAGCAGCCCCCGGGAGGGGACTATCTACGAGCAGTACTTC.

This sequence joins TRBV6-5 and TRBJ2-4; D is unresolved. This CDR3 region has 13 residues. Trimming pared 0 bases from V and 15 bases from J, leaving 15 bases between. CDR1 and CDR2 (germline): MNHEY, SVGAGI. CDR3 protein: CASSYSRQGRVYF. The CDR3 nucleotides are TGTGCCAGCAGTTACTCCAGGCAAGGTCGCGTGTACTTC.

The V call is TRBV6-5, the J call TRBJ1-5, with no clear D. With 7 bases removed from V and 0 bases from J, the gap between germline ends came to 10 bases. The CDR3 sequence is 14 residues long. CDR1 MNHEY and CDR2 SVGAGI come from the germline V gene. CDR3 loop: CASKRTYSNQPQHF. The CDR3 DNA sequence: TGTGCCAGCAAACGGACTTATAGCAATCAGCCCCAGCATTTT.